Each of the 28 T cell receptor beta chains below was sequenced from the same sample in a study of CD8+ T cells in alopecia areata (dated by TCRdb to 2017 to 2018). Libraries were prepared through the immunoSEQ multiplex PCR assay. RNA was extracted from all samples and reverse transcribed into cDNA as template for TCR sequencing. TCRdb mirrors the immuneACCESS table, restricted to in-frame sequences. Some clones are absent from its copies; in checked studies, under half trace to an unresolved V gene, and the reason for the others is unknown. The sample data list about 150,000 clones, and more than 55% of these were observed just once. 30% to 45% of the sample comes from the top ten. Sequencing was carried out using CD8+ T cells sorted from blood. Every receptor here comes from a human donor in good health.

This rearrangement joins TRBV9 to TRBJ2-5; D unclear. This CDR3 spans 12 amino acids. Germline V gene sequence: CDR1 SGDLS, CDR2 YYNGEE. V was cut by 4 bases and J by 5 bases, with 9 bases left in between. This chain's CDR3 is CASSPRGETQYF. The CDR3 DNA reads as TGTGCCAGCAGCCCCCGTGGCGAGACCCAGTACTTC. The whole variable domain, filled in from reference TRBV9 and TRBJ2-5, reads DSGVTQTPKHLITATGQRVTLRCSPRSGDLSVYWYQQSLDQGLQFLIQYYNGEERAKGNILERFSAQQFPDLHSELNLSSLELGDSALYFCASSPRGETQYFGPGTRLLVL.

This chain joins TRBV25-1 and TRBJ2-3; no clear D. This CDR3 has 10 residues. Trimming took 5 bases from V and 5 from J, leaving 2 bases between them. Germline V gene data show CDR1 as MGHDK and CDR2 as SYGVNS. As DNA, the CDR3 is TGTGCCAGCAGTCTAGATACGCAGTATTTT. Translated: CASSLDTQYF.

This chain links TRBV19 with TRBJ1-2; weak D call: TRBD1 (5 bases). The CDR3 length is 12 residues. Between the trimmed V and J ends, which lost 3 bases and 7 bases, there was a span of 9 bases. Germline V gene sequence: CDR1 LNHDA, CDR2 SQIVND (reference sequence). CDR3 amino acids: CASSMWGTGYTF. The CDR3 region has the DNA TGTGCCAGTAGTATGTGGGGGACTGGCTACACCTTC.

This clone was observed a few times. The chain recombines TRBV6-5 with TRBJ2-2; D is uncertain. There are 14 residues in the CDR3. Per the germline V gene, CDR1 is MNHEY and CDR2 is SVGAGI. The V and J ends lost 0 bases and 8 bases respectively, with 10 bases between them. The CDR3 nucleotides are TGTGCCAGCAGTTACTCCAGATCCGCTGGGGAGCTGTTTTTT. Its translation is CASSYSRSAGELFF.

This clone was counted a few times. The CDR3 coding sequence is TGTGCCAGCAGCATTCACACCAGCTACGAGCAGTACTTC. It specifies CASSIHTSYEQYF. V gene TRBV7-6 combines with J gene TRBJ2-7; no firm D call. The CDR3 is 13 amino acids. Deletions cut 5 bases from V and 3 bases from J, with 11 bases between. Germline V gene sequence: CDR1 SGHVS, CDR2 FNYEAQ.

This clone was picked up one time. The gene calls are TRBV29-1 and TRBJ2-7; TRBD2 matches at 13 bases. The CDR3 extends over 14 amino acids. Trimming took 6 bases from V and 2 from J; bases not matched to a gene: 4. Germline V gives CDR1 SQVTM, CDR2 ANQGSEA. DNA of the CDR3: TGCAGCGTGCTGACTAGCGGGGGGCCCTACGAGCAGTACTTC. It specifies CSVLTSGGPYEQYF.

This sequence joins TRBV4-1 and TRBJ1-5; D is unresolved. Germline assignment: CDR1 MGHRA and CDR2 YSYEKL. The V and J ends lost 3 bases and 7 bases respectively, with 7 bases between them. CDR3 size: 12 residues. In nucleotides, the CDR3 is TGCGCCAGCAGCCATGTCGGCCAGCCCCAGCATTTT. Protein product: CASSHVGQPQHF.

The chain is built from TRBV6-5 and TRBJ2-2, with TRBD2 identical over 14 bases. The CDR3 spans 15 residues. The J segment lost 7 bases and the V segment lost 4 bases, leaving 2 bases of the junction unmatched. Germline CDR1 and CDR2: MNHEY and SVGAGI. As DNA, the CDR3 is TGTGCCAGCAGTTTTGGGACTAGCGGGAGCGGGGAGCTGTTTTTT. As protein: CASSFGTSGSGELFF.

The CDR3 is CAIWAGGTYEQYF. CDR3 nucleotides: TGTGCCATCTGGGCGGGAGGGACCTACGAGCAGTACTTC. This chain uses TRBV10-3 with TRBJ2-7; 9 bases are shared with TRBD2. Unmatched junction bases numbered 4, after V lost 8 bases and J lost 2 bases. CDR3 length equals 13 residues. CDR1 and CDR2 from the germline V gene are ENHRY and SYGVKD.

The chain is built from TRBV6-5 and TRBJ1-4, with no clear D. Trimming pared 2 bases from V and 0 bases from J, leaving 4 bases between. This CDR3 region has 14 residues. Germline CDR1 is MNHEY and CDR2 is SVGAGI. The CDR3 DNA follows: TGTGCCAGCAGTTACGGAGCAACTAATGAAAAACTGTTTTTT. Translating it yields CASSYGATNEKLFF.

V usage is TRBV29-1 and J usage is TRBJ2-7, with D possibly called TRBD1 or TRBD2 (7 bases each). Trimming took off 7 bases at V and 0 bases at J, with 16 bases between the two ends. This CDR3 contains 14 residues. CDR1 is SQVTM and CDR2 is ANQGSEA in the germline V gene. Written as DNA, the CDR3 is TGCAGCGCCGGCGGGGGACAGAGCTCCTACGAGCAGTACTTC. Amino acids: CSAGGGQSSYEQYF.

The CDR3 loop is CASKWIGGSDTQYF. CDR3 nucleotides: TGTGCCAGCAAGTGGATTGGGGGGTCAGATACGCAGTATTTT. The V gene is TRBV6-5, the J gene TRBJ2-3, with a tentative D call TRBD2 (6 bases). Trimming shortened V by 7 bases and J by 4 bases, and 15 bases separated the two germline ends. From germline, CDR1 is MNHEY and CDR2 SVGAGI. The CDR3 is made up of 14 amino acids.

The chain employs TRBV5-1 and TRBJ1-2, with 9 bases that match TRBD1. Germline values: CDR1 SGHRS, CDR2 YFSETQ. The V gene end was trimmed by 5 bases and the J gene end by 2 bases; junction bases not matched to a gene: 7. This CDR3 is 15 amino acids long. CDR3 in amino acids: CASSKDRGSNYGYTF. The CDR3 DNA is TGCGCCAGCAGTAAGGACAGGGGATCGAACTATGGCTACACCTTC. Full variable domain (missing parts from reference TRBV5-1 and TRBJ1-2): KAGVTQTPRYLIKTRGQQVTLSCSPISGHRSVSWYQQTPGQGLQFLFEYFSETQRNKGNFPGRFSGRQFSNSRSEMNVSTLELGDSALYLCASSKDRGSNYGYTFGSGTRLTVV.

As to this clone: Additional DNA sequences in this sample encode the identical CDR3. The chain uses TRBV5-6 and TRBJ1-4; TRBD1 matches 9 bases. V gave up 4 bases and J gave up 5 bases; unmatched junction bases: 3. Germline loops: CDR1 SGHDT, CDR2 YYEEEE. This CDR3 has 14 residues. CDR3 sequence: CASSLGTGNEKLFF. CDR3 bases: TGTGCCAGCAGCCTAGGGACAGGGAATGAAAAACTGTTTTTT.

The gene calls are TRBV29-1 and TRBJ2-7, with 7 bases that match TRBD1. The V gene's germline CDR1 is SQVTM and CDR2 ANQGSEA. The CDR3 loop spans 13 amino acids. Trimming removed 6 bases from V and 2 bases from J; junction bases left unmatched: 7. CDR3 sequence (DNA): TGCAGCGTGGGGCAGGGGGTCACCTACGAGCAGTACTTC. As protein: CSVGQGVTYEQYF.

This clone showed up just a few times. The CDR3 loop reads CASSSGLSYEQYF. The CDR3 nucleotides read TGTGCCAGCAGCTCCGGACTTTCCTACGAGCAGTACTTC. This sequence joins TRBV7-8 and TRBJ2-7; D is possibly TRBD2 (5 bases). The germline V gene has CDR1 SGHVS and CDR2 FQNEAQ. The CDR3 is made up of 13 amino acids. Between the trimmed V and J ends, which lost 4 bases and 1 base, there was a span of 8 bases.

At least ten counts were recorded for this clone. This chain links TRBV5-8 with TRBJ1-1; 8 bases are shared with TRBD1. Germline CDR1 is SGHTS and CDR2 is YDEGEE. Germline trimming cut 4 bases from V and 4 bases from J; bases unmatched to any gene: 6. The CDR3 is made up of 14 amino acids. In DNA form, the CDR3 reads TGTGCCAGCAGCGAAAACAGGGGGACCACTGAAGCTTTCTTT. Protein: CASSENRGTTEAFF. The full variable domain, rest sourced from reference TRBV5-8 and TRBJ1-1, is EAGVTQSPTHLIKTRGQQATLRCSPISGHTSVYWYQQALGLGLQFLLWYDEGEERNRGNFPPRFSGRQFPNYSSELNVNALELEDSALYLCASSENRGTTEAFFGQGTRLTVV.

This clone appeared a single time. The chain is built from TRBV4-1 and TRBJ2-3, with TRBD2 matching over 10 bases. V lost 0 bases and J lost 5; bases outside the gene matches: 11. This CDR3 is 18 amino acids long. CDR1 is MGHRA and CDR2 is YSYEKL in the germline V gene. The CDR3 sequence is CASSQDGPLAGEGDTQYF. The CDR3 coding sequence is TGCGCCAGCAGCCAAGATGGGCCGCTAGCGGGAGAAGGAGATACGCAGTATTTT.

This clone was detected once. J is TRBJ1-5 and V is TRBV27; possible D gene TRBD1, 6 bases. V was clipped by 5 bases and J by 7 bases, with 21 bases between them. The CDR3 has 16 amino acids. Looked up from germline, CDR1 is MNHEY and CDR2 is SMNVEV (reference sequence). As DNA, the CDR3 is TGTGCCAGCAGTCTAACCTCAGGGGTCCTTCGCCAGCCCCAGCATTTT. Translated, it gives CASSLTSGVLRQPQHF.

The chain employs TRBV19 and TRBJ2-7, with 8 bases aligning to TRBD1. Germline CDR1 and CDR2: LNHDA and SQIVND (reference sequence). The CDR3 has 12 amino acids. The junction had 2 bases not matched to a gene; V was cut back by 4 bases and J by 6 bases. In DNA, the CDR3 is TGTGCCAGTAGTAGCGGGACAGGCGAGCAGTACTTC. This encodes CASSSGTGEQYF.

V and J are TRBV28 and TRBJ1-4; weak D call: TRBD1 (6 bases). Germline V CDR1 and CDR2: MDHEN, SYDVKM. The CDR3 contains 15 residues. V shed 6 bases and J shed 4 bases, with 15 bases lying between them. The CDR3: CASRHTDSRNEKLFF. The CDR3 DNA reads as TGTGCCAGCAGGCATACGGACAGCCGTAATGAAAAACTGTTTTTT. The variable domain in full, completed from reference TRBV28 and TRBJ1-4, reads DVKVTQSSRYLVKRTGEKVFLECVQDMDHENMFWYRQDPGLGLRLIYFSYDVKMKEKGDIPEGYSVSREKKERFSLILESASTNQTSMYLCASRHTDSRNEKLFFGSGTQLSVL.

The chain combines TRBV27 with TRBJ1-1; 9 nucleotides match TRBD1. The germline CDR1 and CDR2 sequences are MNHEY and SMNVEV (reference sequence). The CDR3 loop spans 15 amino acids. Losses at the gene ends were 6 bases for V and 5 bases for J; bases not matched to a gene: 10. Here the CDR3 reads CASSPHGQGHTEAFF. Here the CDR3 DNA reads TGTGCCAGCAGCCCCCATGGACAGGGGCATACTGAAGCTTTCTTT.

V gene TRBV5-4 combines with J gene TRBJ2-5, with D maybe TRBD1 (7 bases). The CDR3 extends over 12 amino acids. Trimming left V 4 bases short and J 4 bases short, with 8 bases between. Germline CDR1 is SGHNT and CDR2 is YYREEE (reference sequence). The CDR3 DNA sequence: TGTGCCAGCAGCCAGGGGGGAGAGACCCAGTACTTC. The encoded protein is CASSQGGETQYF.

The genes are TRBV25-1 and TRBJ1-5; the D gene is possibly TRBD1 (6 bases). Trimming stripped 2 bases from V and 6 bases from J, with 14 bases between. Germline loops: CDR1 MGHDK, CDR2 SYGVNS. The CDR3 has 15 amino acids. The CDR3 reads CASSEPRGGGQPQHF. The CDR3 DNA sequence: TGTGCCAGCAGTGAACCGAGGGGGGGTGGTCAGCCCCAGCATTTT.

This clone has a handful of counts. This rearrangement joins TRBV19 to TRBJ2-1; 7 bases are shared with TRBD2. This CDR3 is 17 amino acids long. V shed 6 bases and J 4 bases; nucleotides not matched to a gene: 15. Germline V CDR1 and CDR2: LNHDA, SQIVND (reference sequence). CDR3 region: CASSPTTAGFNYNEQFF. In DNA, the CDR3 is TGTGCCAGTAGCCCTACAACAGCGGGATTCAATTACAATGAGCAGTTCTTC.

The genes are TRBV19 and TRBJ2-7; TRBD2 agrees at 7 bases. In germline, CDR1 is LNHDA, CDR2 SQIVND (reference sequence). Trimming took 4 bases from V and 2 from J; bases not matched to a gene: 8. This CDR3 has 15 amino acids. The CDR3: CASSTLGGSAYEQYF. Here the CDR3 DNA reads TGTGCCAGTAGTACCCTTGGCGGGAGTGCCTACGAGCAGTACTTC.

The chain uses TRBV5-1 and TRBJ2-5, with 10 bases fitting TRBD2. V shed 4 bases, J shed 5 bases, and the junction held 11 bases outside the gene matches. The CDR3 has 16 amino acids. Germline loops: CDR1 SGHRS, CDR2 YFSETQ. As DNA, the CDR3 is TGCGCCAGCAGCGATCGGCCTAGCGGGAGTGGGGAGACCCAGTACTTC. As protein: CASSDRPSGSGETQYF.

Here the CDR3 reads CASSLRGISYEQYF. The CDR3 DNA sequence: TGTGCCAGCAGTTTAAGGGGGATATCCTACGAGCAGTACTTC. The chain employs TRBV27 and TRBJ2-7, with D possibly matching TRBD1 (6 bases). The V end was cut by 2 bases, the J end by 1 base, with 9 bases between. CDR1 is MNHEY and CDR2 is SMNVEV in the germline V gene (reference sequence). This CDR3 contains 14 residues.